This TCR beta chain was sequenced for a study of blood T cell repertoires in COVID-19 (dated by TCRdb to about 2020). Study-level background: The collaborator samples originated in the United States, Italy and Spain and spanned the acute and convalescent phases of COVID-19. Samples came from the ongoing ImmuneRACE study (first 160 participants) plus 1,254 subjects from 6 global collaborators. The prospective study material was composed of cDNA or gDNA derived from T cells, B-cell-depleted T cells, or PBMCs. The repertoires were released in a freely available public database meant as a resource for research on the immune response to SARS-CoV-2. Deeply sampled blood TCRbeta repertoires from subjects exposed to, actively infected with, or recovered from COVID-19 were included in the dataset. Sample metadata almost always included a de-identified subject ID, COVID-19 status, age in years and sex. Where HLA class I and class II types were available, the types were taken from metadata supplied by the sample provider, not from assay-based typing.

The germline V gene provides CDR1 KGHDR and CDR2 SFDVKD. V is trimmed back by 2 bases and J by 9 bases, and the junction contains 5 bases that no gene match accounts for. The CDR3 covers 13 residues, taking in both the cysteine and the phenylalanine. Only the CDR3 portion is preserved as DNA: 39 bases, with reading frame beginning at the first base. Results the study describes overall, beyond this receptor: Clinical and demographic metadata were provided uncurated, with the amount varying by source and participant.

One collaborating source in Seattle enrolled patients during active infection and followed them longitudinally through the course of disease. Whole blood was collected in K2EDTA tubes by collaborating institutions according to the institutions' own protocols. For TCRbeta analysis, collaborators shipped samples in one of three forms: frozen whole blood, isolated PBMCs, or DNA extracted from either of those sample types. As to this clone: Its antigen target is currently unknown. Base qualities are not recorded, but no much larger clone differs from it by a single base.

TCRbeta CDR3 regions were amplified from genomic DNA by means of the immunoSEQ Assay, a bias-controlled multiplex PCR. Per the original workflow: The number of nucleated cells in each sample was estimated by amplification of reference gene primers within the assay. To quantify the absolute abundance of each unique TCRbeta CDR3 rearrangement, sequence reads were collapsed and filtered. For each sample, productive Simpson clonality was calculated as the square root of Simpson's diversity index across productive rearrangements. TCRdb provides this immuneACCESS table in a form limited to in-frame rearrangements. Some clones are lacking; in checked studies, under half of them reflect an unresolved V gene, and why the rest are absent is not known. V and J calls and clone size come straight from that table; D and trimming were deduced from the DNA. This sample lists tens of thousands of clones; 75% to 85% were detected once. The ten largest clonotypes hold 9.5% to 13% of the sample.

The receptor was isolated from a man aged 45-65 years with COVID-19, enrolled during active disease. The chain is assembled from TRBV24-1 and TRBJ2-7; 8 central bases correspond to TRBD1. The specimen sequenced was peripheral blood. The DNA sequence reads TGTGCCACCAGTGATTCGGACAGGGCTCGGCAGTACTTC. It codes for CATSDSDRARQYF.